This entry lists 21 T cell receptor beta chains sequenced from one sample in a study of blood T cell repertoires in COVID-19. The protocol was immunoSEQ multiplex PCR, while the TCRdb copy is restricted to in-frame clones and leaves out a portion. The sample gives around 170,000 clones, 80% to 90% of which show up once; over 9.5% is in the top ten. Source material: peripheral blood. All receptors derive from an elderly woman with COVID-19, enrolled during active disease.

This clone has only one observation. The chain links TRBV18 to TRBJ1-1, with 8 bases aligning to TRBD1. This CDR3 is built from 18 residues. With V trimmed by 2 bases and J by 4 bases, 15 bases remained unmatched. Germline CDR1 reads KGHSH; CDR2 reads LQKENI. The CDR3, as DNA: TGTGCCAGCTCACCAGTCTCGGGCAGGGGGCCAGGGGGCACTGAAGCTTTCTTT. This translates into CASSPVSGRGPGGTEAFF.

The chain joins TRBV15 to TRBJ2-1; 10 bases agree with TRBD2. This CDR3 region has 14 residues. V shed 7 bases and J 6 bases; nucleotides not matched to a gene: 6. Germline values: CDR1 LNHNV, CDR2 YYDKDF (reference sequence). The DNA for the CDR3 is TGTGCCACCACCCTAGCGGGGGCCTTCAATGAGCAGTTCTTC. This gives the protein CATTLAGAFNEQFF.

The J gene is TRBJ1-4, the V gene TRBV13, with 8 positions matching TRBD1. The CDR3 sequence is 16 residues long. V was clipped by 4 bases and J by 8 bases; unmatched bases: 12. Germline values: CDR1 PRHDT, CDR2 FYEKMQ (reference sequence). Written as DNA, the CDR3 is TGTGCCAGCAGCTCCAGGGGGCGAGGAGTTGGCGAAAAACTGTTTTTT. Protein sequence: CASSSRGRGVGEKLFF. Together with reference TRBV13 and TRBJ1-4, the CDR3 gives the full variable domain: AAGVIQSPRHLIKEKRETATLKCYPIPRHDTVYWYQQGPGQDPQFLISFYEKMQSDKGSIPDRFSAQQFSDYHSELNMSSLELGDSALYFCASSSRGRGVGEKLFFGSGTQLSVL.

The chain employs TRBV7-9 and TRBJ2-4, with D perhaps matching TRBD2 (5 bases). This CDR3 comprises 15 residues. Deletions cut 5 bases from V and 0 bases from J, with 11 bases between. The V gene's germline CDR1 is SEHNR and CDR2 FQNEAQ (reference sequence). The CDR3, as DNA: TGTGCCAGCAGCATCTCGGACTTAGCCAAAAACATTCAGTACTTC. Amino acids: CASSISDLAKNIQYF. Full variable domain (outside the CDR3, taken from reference TRBV7-9 and TRBJ2-4): DTGVSQNPRHKITKRGQNVTFRCDPISEHNRLYWYRQTLGQGPEFLTYFQNEAQLEKSRLLSDRFSAERPKGSFSTLEIQRTEQGDSAMYLCASSISDLAKNIQYFGAGTRLSVL.

This rearrangement joins TRBV27 to TRBJ2-7; TRBD2 agrees at 10 bases. Per germline, CDR1 MNHEY and CDR2 SMNVEV (reference sequence). J lost 2 bases, V lost 6 bases, and 7 bases had no gene match. This CDR3 region has 15 residues. The CDR3 sequence is CASRERTSGAYEQYF. DNA for the CDR3: TGTGCCAGCAGAGAAAGGACTAGCGGAGCCTACGAGCAGTACTTC.

The chain uses TRBV19 and TRBJ2-7, with 7 bases identical to TRBD1. There are 15 residues in the CDR3. The junction had 7 bases not matched to a gene; V was cut back by 4 bases and J by 1 base. Germline lookup yields CDR1 LNHDA and CDR2 SQIVND (reference sequence). CDR3 amino acids: CASSTPRGPSYEQYF. The CDR3 coding sequence is TGTGCCAGTAGTACACCAAGGGGGCCATCCTACGAGCAGTACTTC. The whole variable domain, remainder taken from reference TRBV19 and TRBJ2-7, is DGGITQSPKYLFRKEGQNVTLSCEQNLNHDAMYWYRQDPGQGLRLIYYSQIVNDFQKGDIAEGYSVSREKKESFPLTVTSAQKNPTAFYLCASSTPRGPSYEQYFGPGTRLTVT.

V and J are TRBV10-3 and TRBJ2-3, with 9 bases that match TRBD1. Looked up from germline, CDR1 is ENHRY and CDR2 is SYGVKD. J was trimmed by 2 bases and V by 6 bases; bases with no gene match: 9. The CDR3 contains 16 residues. CDR3 protein: CAIRGGQGTPTDTQYF. CDR3 bases: TGTGCCATCAGGGGGGGACAGGGAACCCCCACAGATACGCAGTATTTT.

The chain links TRBV19 to TRBJ1-1; D is unresolved. V dropped 3 bases and J dropped 8 bases, with 13 bases sitting between them. Per germline, CDR1 LNHDA and CDR2 SQIVND (reference sequence). This CDR3 is 13 amino acids long. CDR3 sequence (DNA): TGTGCCAGTAGTATTTGGATCGGGTCAGAAGCTTTCTTT. It yields the protein CASSIWIGSEAFF. Supplemented by reference TRBV19 and TRBJ1-1, the full variable domain reads DGGITQSPKYLFRKEGQNVTLSCEQNLNHDAMYWYRQDPGQGLRLIYYSQIVNDFQKGDIAEGYSVSREKKESFPLTVTSAQKNPTAFYLCASSIWIGSEAFFGQGTRLTVV.

V is TRBV5-4 and J is TRBJ1-3, with D possibly being TRBD1 (5 bases). The V end was cut by 4 bases, the J end by 8 bases, with 22 bases between. Germline V gene sequence: CDR1 SGHNT, CDR2 YYREEE (reference sequence). The CDR3 loop spans 16 amino acids. CDR3 nucleotides: TGTGCCAGCAGCCGCGGAAGGGGCCAGATCACCGACACCATATATTTT. Encoded protein: CASSRGRGQITDTIYF.

The V gene is TRBV19, the J gene TRBJ2-6; the D gene is possibly TRBD1 (6 bases). CDR1 and CDR2 from the germline V gene are LNHDA and SQIVND (reference sequence). V was pared by 0 bases and J by 0 bases, with 9 bases between. The CDR3 consists of 17 residues. The CDR3 DNA reads TGTGCCAGTAGTATAGATCTGACAGGCTCTGGGGCCAACGTCCTGACTTTC. This codes for CASSIDLTGSGANVLTF.

This chain joins TRBV18 and TRBJ2-5; D gene unclear. V lost 6 bases and J 2 bases, leaving 19 bases between the germline ends. The germline V gene has CDR1 KGHSH and CDR2 LQKENI. This CDR3 has 16 residues. The CDR3 protein is CASSQLLVELQETQYF. Here the CDR3 DNA reads TGTGCCAGCTCCCAATTACTCGTTGAACTGCAAGAGACCCAGTACTTC.

The V call is TRBV24-1, the J call TRBJ1-2, with TRBD1 as a possible D gene (5 bases). Trimming shortened V by 3 bases and J by 7 bases, and 14 bases separated the two germline ends. CDR3 size: 14 residues. Per the germline V gene, CDR1 is KGHDR and CDR2 is SFDVKD. In DNA form, the CDR3 reads TGTGCCACCAGTGATCCGAACAAGGGGCCTGGCTACACCTTC. Encoded protein: CATSDPNKGPGYTF.

The CDR3 is CASSFSGGAETQYF. CDR3 DNA sequence: TGTGCCAGCAGCTTTAGCGGGGGGGCTGAGACCCAGTACTTC. The chain joins TRBV7-3 to TRBJ2-5; 11 bases fit TRBD2. Germline V lookup: CDR1 SGHTA, CDR2 FQGTGA. The CDR3 consists of 14 residues. Unmatched junction bases numbered 2, after V lost 3 bases and J lost 5 bases.

J is TRBJ2-5 and V is TRBV6-2 or TRBV6-3, with TRBD2 matching 9 bases. CDR1 and CDR2 (germline): MNHEY, SVGEGT. Losses at the gene ends were 6 bases for V and 6 bases for J; bases not matched to a gene: 5. The CDR3 loop spans 13 amino acids. CDR3 DNA: TGTGCCAGCAGCCGCGGGGGGGGGAAGACCCAGTACTTC. Translation: CASSRGGGKTQYF.

The DNA for the CDR3 is TGTGCTAGTGGTTTAAGGGGTAGAAACACCATATATTTT. As protein: CASGLRGRNTIYF. This sequence joins TRBV12-5 and TRBJ1-3; the D gene is possibly TRBD1 (5 bases). The CDR3 extends over 13 amino acids. V was cut by 3 bases and J by 5 bases, with 8 bases left in between. CDR1 and CDR2 (germline): LGHNT, FRNRAP. Variable domain in full (rest from reference TRBV12-5 and TRBJ1-3): DARVTQTPRHKVTEMGQEVTMRCQPILGHNTVFWYRQTMMQGLELLAYFRNRAPLDDSGMPKDRFSAEMPDATLATLKIQPSEPRDSAVYFCASGLRGRNTIYFGEGSWLTVV.

This sequence joins TRBV30 and TRBJ1-2, with D perhaps TRBD1 (6 bases). Germline CDR1 and CDR2: GTSNPN and SVGIG (reference sequence). Trimming removed 5 bases from V and 8 bases from J, with 18 bases in between. The CDR3 covers 13 residues. The DNA for the CDR3 is TGTGCCTGGCGGGGTAGGGGGACCGACGGCTACACCTTC. Residues: CAWRGRGTDGYTF.

The V call is TRBV5-4, the J call TRBJ2-1; TRBD2 matches 8 bases. Germline CDR1 SGHNT, CDR2 YYREEE (reference sequence). This CDR3 contains 15 residues. With V trimmed by 1 base and J by 5 bases, 5 bases remained unmatched. In DNA form, the CDR3 reads TGTGCCAGCAGCTTGACCCCCGGGAGGGACAATGAGCAGTTCTTC. Translation gives CASSLTPGRDNEQFF.

This clone was observed many times. J is TRBJ2-2 and V is TRBV11-2, with D tentatively TRBD2 (7 bases). In germline, CDR1 is SGHAT, CDR2 FQNNGV. The CDR3 runs to 17 residues. The V end lost 4 bases, the J end lost 4 bases, and 19 bases lay between the germline ends. The CDR3, as DNA: TGTGCCAGCAGCTCCCCAAGGGGGGGGCGGGGCACCGGGGAGCTGTTTTTT. Its translation: CASSSPRGGRGTGELFF.

CDR3 DNA: TGTGCCACCAGCGGAGGGGGGCGGCAGCCCCAGCATTTT. It encodes CATSGGGRQPQHF. The chain uses TRBV15 and TRBJ1-5, with a possible D match to TRBD1 (6 bases). Germline CDR1 and CDR2: LNHNV and YYDKDF (reference sequence). The CDR3 extends over 13 amino acids. Between the trimmed V and J ends, which lost 5 bases and 7 bases, there was a span of 12 bases. Together with reference TRBV15 and TRBJ1-5, the CDR3 gives the full variable domain: DAMVIQNPRYQVTQFGKPVTLSCSQTLNHNVMYWYQQKSSQAPKLLFHYYDKDFNNEADTPDNFQSRRPNTSFCFLDIRSPGLGDTAMYLCATSGGGRQPQHFGDGTRLSIL.

The genes are TRBV4-1 and TRBJ2-7; possible D gene TRBD2, 6 bases. V was shortened by 4 bases and J by 0 bases, with 31 bases between the two germline ends. Germline values: CDR1 MGHRA, CDR2 YSYEKL. The CDR3 sequence is 21 residues long. CDR3 sequence (DNA): TGCGCCAGCAGCCCCCCTTCGGACGCGGGGTCCCCCACCTTAAGCTCCTACGAGCAGTACTTC. Translating gives CASSPPSDAGSPTLSSYEQYF.

The rearrangement joins TRBV6-5 to TRBJ2-1; D remains ambiguous. The V gene lost 4 bases and the J gene lost 6 bases, with 16 bases spanning the gap. This CDR3 is 15 amino acids long. The germline CDR1 and CDR2 sequences are MNHEY and SVGAGI. This CDR3 is CASSSFGRPGNEQFF. The CDR3 DNA sequence: TGTGCCAGCAGTTCTTTTGGCCGGCCGGGCAATGAGCAGTTCTTC.